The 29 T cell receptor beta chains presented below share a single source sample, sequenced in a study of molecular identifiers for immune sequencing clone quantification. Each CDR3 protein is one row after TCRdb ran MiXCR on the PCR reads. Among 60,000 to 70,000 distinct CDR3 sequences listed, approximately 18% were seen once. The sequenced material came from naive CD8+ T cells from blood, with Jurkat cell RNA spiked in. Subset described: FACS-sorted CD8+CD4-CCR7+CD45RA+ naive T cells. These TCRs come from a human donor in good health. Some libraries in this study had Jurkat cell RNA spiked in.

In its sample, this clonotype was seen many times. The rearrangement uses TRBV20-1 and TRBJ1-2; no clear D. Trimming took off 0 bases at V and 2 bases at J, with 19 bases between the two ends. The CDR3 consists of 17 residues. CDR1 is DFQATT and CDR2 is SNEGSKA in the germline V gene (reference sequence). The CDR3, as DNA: TGCAGTGCTAGAGATATTCAAAAGCCGGTGTCCAACTATGGCTACACCTTC. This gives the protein CSARDIQKPVSNYGYTF.

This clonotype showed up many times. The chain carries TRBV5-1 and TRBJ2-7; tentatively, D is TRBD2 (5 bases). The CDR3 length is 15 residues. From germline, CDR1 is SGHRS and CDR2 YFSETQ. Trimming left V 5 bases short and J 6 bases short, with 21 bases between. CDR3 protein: CASRLDVEGFIEQYF. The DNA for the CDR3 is TGCGCCAGCAGACTTGACGTCGAGGGCTTCATCGAGCAGTACTTC.

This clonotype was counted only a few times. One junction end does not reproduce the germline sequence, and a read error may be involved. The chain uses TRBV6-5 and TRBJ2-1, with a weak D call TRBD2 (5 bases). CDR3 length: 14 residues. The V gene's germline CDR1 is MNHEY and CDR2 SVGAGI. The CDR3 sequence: CASSYSGVVNERFF. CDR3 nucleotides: TGTGCCAGCAGTTACTCGGGAGTTGTCAATGAGCGGTTCTTC.

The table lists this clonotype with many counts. CDR3 nucleotides: TGTGCCAGCAGCCCACACCCAAGGGACAGCCAAGAGACCCAGTACTTC. Its protein product is CASSPHPRDSQETQYF. This sequence joins TRBV7-2 and TRBJ2-5, with TRBD1 matching over 7 bases. Trimming cost V 5 bases and J 1 base; bases outside gene matches: 10. The CDR3 is 16 residues long. CDR1 and CDR2 from the germline V gene are SGHTA and FQGNSA.

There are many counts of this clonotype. The CDR3 spells CASRPHSGNTIYF. In nucleotides, the CDR3 is TGTGCCAGCCGACCCCACTCTGGAAACACCATATATTTT. The chain uses TRBV6-2 or TRBV6-3 and TRBJ1-3; no reliable D call. With 8 bases removed from V and 0 bases from J, the gap between germline ends came to 8 bases. CDR1 is MNHEY and CDR2 is SVGEGT in the germline V gene. This CDR3 is 13 amino acids long.

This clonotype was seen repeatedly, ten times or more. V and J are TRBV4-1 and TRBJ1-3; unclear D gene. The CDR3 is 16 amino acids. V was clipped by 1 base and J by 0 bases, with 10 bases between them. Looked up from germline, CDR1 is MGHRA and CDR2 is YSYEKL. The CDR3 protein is CASSQVGGISGNTIYF. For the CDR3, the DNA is TGCGCCAGCAGCCAAGTGGGAGGGATCTCTGGAAACACCATATATTTT.

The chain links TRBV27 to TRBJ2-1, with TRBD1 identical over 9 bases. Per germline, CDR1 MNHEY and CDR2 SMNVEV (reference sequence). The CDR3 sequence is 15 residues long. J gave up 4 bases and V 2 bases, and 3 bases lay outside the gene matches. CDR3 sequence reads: CASSLDGTGYNEQFF. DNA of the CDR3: TGTGCCAGCAGTTTAGACGGGACAGGGTACAATGAGCAGTTCTTC.

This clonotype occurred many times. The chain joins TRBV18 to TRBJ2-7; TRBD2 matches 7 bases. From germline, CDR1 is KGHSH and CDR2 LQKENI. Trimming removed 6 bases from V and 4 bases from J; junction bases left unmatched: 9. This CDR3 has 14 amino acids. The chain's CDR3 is CASSPTPGGYEQYF. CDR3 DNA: TGTGCCAGCTCGCCAACTCCCGGGGGGTACGAGCAGTACTTC.

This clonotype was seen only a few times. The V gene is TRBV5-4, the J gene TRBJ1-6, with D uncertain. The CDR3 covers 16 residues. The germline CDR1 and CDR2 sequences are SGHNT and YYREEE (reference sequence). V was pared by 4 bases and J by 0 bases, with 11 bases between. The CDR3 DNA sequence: TGTGCCAGCAGCCTGGCGGGGTCCTCCTATAATTCACCCCTCCACTTT. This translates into CASSLAGSSYNSPLHF.

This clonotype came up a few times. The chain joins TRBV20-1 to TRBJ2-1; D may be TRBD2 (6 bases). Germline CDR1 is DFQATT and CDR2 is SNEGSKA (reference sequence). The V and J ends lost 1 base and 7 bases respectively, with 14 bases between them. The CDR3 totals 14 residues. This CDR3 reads CSARVVAEKNEQFF. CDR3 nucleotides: TGCAGTGCTAGAGTGGTAGCGGAAAAAAATGAGCAGTTCTTC.

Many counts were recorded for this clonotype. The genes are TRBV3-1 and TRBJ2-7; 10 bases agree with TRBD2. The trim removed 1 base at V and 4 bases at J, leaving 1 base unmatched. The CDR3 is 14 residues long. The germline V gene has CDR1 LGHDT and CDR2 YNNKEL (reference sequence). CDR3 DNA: TGTGCCAGCAGCCAAGTGACTAGCGGGTACGAGCAGTACTTC. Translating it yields CASSQVTSGYEQYF.

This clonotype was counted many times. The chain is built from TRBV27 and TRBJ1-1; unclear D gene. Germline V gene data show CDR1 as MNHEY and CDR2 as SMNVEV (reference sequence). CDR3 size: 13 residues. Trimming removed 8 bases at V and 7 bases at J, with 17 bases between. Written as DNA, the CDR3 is TGTGCCAGCGGAGCAGTGATAGGAGTTGAAGCTTTCTTT. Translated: CASGAVIGVEAFF.

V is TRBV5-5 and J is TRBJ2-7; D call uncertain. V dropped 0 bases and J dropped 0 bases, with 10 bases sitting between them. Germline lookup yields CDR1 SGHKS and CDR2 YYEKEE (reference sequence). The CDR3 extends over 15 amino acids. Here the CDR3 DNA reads TGTGCCAGCAGCTTGGCGGCGGCAGCCTCCTACGAGCAGTACTTC. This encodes CASSLAAAASYEQYF.

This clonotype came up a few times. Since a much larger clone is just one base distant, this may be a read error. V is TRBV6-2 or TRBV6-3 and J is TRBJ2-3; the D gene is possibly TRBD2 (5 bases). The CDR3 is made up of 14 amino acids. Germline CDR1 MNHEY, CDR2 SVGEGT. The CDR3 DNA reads TGTGCCGGCAGTTACGTAGCGACCACAGATACGCAGTATTTT. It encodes CAGSYVATTDTQYF.

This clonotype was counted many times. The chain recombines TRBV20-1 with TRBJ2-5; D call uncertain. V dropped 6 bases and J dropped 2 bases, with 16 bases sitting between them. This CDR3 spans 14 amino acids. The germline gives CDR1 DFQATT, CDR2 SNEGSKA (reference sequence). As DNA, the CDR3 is TGCAGTGCCGAACCCCGGACGGAACAAGAGACCCAGTACTTC. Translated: CSAEPRTEQETQYF.

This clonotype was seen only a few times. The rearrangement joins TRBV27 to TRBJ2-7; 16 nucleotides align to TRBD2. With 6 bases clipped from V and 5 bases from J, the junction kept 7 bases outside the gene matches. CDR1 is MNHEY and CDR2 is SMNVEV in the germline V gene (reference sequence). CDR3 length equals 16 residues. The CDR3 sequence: CASRAGLAGGPNEQYF. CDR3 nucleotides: TGTGCCAGCAGGGCGGGACTAGCGGGAGGGCCCAACGAGCAGTACTTC.

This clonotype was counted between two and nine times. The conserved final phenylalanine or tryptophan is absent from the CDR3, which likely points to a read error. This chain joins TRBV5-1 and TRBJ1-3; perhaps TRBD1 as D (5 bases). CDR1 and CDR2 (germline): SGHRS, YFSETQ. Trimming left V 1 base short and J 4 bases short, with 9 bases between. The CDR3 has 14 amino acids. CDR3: CASSLTGYGNTIYL. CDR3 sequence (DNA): TGCGCCAGCAGCTTGACAGGTTACGGAAACACCATATATCTT.

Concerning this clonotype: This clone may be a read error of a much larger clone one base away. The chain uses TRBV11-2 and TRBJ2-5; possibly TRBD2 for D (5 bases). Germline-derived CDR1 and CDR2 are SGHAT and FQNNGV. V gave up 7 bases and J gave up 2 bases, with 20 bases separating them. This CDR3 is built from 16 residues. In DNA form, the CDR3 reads TGTGCCAGCACCGAGAGGGAGCGGCAGAATCAAGAGACCCAGTACTTC. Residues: CASTERERQNQETQYF.

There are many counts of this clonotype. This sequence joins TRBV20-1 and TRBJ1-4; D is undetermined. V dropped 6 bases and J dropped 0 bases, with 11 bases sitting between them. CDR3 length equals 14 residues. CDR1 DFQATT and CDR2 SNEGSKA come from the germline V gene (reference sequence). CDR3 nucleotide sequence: TGCAGTGCCTGGGTTACGGCAACTAATGAAAAACTGTTTTTT. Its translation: CSAWVTATNEKLFF.

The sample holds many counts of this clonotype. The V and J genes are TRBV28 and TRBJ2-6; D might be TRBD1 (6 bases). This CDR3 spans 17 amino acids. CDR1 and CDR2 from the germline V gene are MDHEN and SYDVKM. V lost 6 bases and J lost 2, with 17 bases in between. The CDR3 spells CASSQGTGPPGANVLTF. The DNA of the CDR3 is TGTGCCAGCAGCCAAGGCACAGGGCCACCTGGGGCCAACGTCCTGACTTTC. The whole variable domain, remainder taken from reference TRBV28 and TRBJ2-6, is DVKVTQSSRYLVKRTGEKVFLECVQDMDHENMFWYRQDPGLGLRLIYFSYDVKMKEKGDIPEGYSVSREKKERFSLILESASTNQTSMYLCASSQGTGPPGANVLTFGAGSRLTVL.

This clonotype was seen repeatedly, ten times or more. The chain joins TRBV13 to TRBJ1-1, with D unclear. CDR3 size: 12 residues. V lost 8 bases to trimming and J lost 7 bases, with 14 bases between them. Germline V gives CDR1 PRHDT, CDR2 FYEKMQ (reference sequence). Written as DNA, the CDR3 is TGTGCCAGCCGGTCCGGCTTTGGTGAAGCTTTCTTT. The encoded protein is CASRSGFGEAFF.

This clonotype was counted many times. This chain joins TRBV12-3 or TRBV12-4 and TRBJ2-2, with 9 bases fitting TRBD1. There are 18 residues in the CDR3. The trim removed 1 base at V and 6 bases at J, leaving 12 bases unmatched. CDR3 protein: CASSLVGPTGGFSGELFF. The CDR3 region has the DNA TGTGCCAGCAGTTTAGTGGGGCCGACAGGGGGATTCTCCGGGGAGCTGTTTTTT.

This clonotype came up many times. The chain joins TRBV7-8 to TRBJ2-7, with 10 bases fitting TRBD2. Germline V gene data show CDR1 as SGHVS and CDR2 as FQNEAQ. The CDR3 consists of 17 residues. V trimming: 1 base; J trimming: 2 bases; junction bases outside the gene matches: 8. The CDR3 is CASSLGARGLATYEQYF. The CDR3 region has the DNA TGTGCCAGCAGCTTAGGGGCTCGGGGACTAGCGACCTACGAGCAGTACTTC.

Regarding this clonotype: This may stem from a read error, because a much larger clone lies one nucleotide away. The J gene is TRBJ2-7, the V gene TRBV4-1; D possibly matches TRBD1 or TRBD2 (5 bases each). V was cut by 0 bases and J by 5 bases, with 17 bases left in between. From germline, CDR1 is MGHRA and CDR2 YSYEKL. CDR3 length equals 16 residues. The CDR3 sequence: CASSQDVARGAHEQYF. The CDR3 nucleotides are TGCGCCAGCAGCCAAGATGTAGCGAGAGGGGCCCACGAGCAGTACTTC.

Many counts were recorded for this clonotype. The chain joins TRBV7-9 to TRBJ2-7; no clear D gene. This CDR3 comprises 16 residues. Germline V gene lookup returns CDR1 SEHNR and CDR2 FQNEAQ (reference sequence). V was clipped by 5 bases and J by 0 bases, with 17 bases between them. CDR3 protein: CASSPNRGLSSYEQYF. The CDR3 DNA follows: TGTGCCAGCAGCCCAAACAGAGGCCTTAGCTCCTACGAGCAGTACTTC.

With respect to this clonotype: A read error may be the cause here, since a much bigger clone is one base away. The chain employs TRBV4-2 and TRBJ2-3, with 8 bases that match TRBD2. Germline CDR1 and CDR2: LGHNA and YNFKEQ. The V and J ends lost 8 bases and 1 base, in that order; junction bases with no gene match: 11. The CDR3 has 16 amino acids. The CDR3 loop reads CASGLTSVLGTDTQYF. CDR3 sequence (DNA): TGTGCCAGCGGACTGACTAGCGTCTTAGGCACAGATACGCAGTATTTT.

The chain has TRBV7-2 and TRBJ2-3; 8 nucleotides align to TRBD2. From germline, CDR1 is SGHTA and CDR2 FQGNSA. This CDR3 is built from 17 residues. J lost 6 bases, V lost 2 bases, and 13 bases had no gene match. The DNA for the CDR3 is TGTGCCAGCAGCTTAACTATAGCGGGACACCGATCCGATACGCAGTATTTT. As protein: CASSLTIAGHRSDTQYF. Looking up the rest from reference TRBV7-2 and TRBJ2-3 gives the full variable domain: GAGVSQSPSNKVTEKGKDVELRCDPISGHTALYWYRQSLGQGLEFLIYFQGNSAPDKSGLPSDRFSAERTGGSVSTLTIQRTQQEDSAVYLCASSLTIAGHRSDTQYFGPGTRLTVL.

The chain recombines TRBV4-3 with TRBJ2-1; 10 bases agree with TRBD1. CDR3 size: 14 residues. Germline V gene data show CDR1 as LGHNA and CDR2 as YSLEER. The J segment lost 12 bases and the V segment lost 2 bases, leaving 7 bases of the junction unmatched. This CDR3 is CASSQIRTGGMQFF. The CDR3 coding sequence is TGCGCCAGCAGCCAAATCAGGACAGGGGGAATGCAGTTCTTC.

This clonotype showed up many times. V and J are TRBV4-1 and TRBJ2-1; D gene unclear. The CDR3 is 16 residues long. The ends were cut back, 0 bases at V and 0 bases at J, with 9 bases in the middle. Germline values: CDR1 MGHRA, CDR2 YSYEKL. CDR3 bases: TGCGCCAGCAGCCAAGATGCGGCAGGCTCCTACAATGAGCAGTTCTTC. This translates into CASSQDAAGSYNEQFF.